The source of this T cell receptor (beta chain) is a study of cytomegalovirus exposure and HLA in healthy donors (dated by TCRdb to 2017 to 2019). For the study in its entirety: An earlier analysis of about 530 of the donors reported approximately 260 Gb of sequence data and 95 million to 140 million unique TCR beta sequences obtained from about 179 million T cells. HLA typing included class I and class II loci at four-digit resolution. The number of typed donors differed by locus: roughly 629-640 for A, B, C, DRB1 and DQB1; approximately 520 for DQA1; over 600 for DPA1; and about 450 for DPB1. Rather than using new phenotypic data, the later analysis identified candidate immune exposures from TCR beta sequences and from how often those sequences occurred across donors. In a later analysis, previously published TCR beta repertoires from about 640 donors were re-analyzed and high-resolution HLA genotyping was added so that TCR occurrence patterns could be studied. Of the roughly 400 genotyped donors, over 70% fell in the genetic ancestry cluster associated with self-reported Caucasian donors. In addition to the first cohort of approximately 650 subjects, a separate validation cohort of approximately 120 different subjects was used. Among some 400 genotyped donors of the cohort, an average of 235,054 unique TCR beta nucleotide sequences were sequenced per donor, about a sixth of them non-productive. All discovery cohort repertoires had been generated using a single sequencing platform. To predict cytomegalovirus infection status, the study brought together high-throughput TCR immunosequencing, statistical association of individual TCRs with disease status, and machine learning. Donor age, sex, ethnicity and CMV serostatus were compiled together with the repertoire data. Because of strong linkage in the cohort, roughly five DR-DQ haplotypes were treated as single units for association and clustering. An earlier analysis of around 640 of the donors used high-throughput TCR beta sequencing to judge whether each TCR beta V gene segment behaved as functional or pseudogenic. Genome-wide SNP genotypes for about 65% of the 666 donors were used in a later genetic analysis, which treated that subset as a discovery cohort. The study aimed to test whether signatures of past pathogen exposure could be identified by cataloging public T cell receptors. An early release that covered roughly 600 HLA-typed donors contained around 330 gigabases of sequencing data and roughly 84 million unique TCR sequences. The study used immunosequencing to profile the T cell repertoires of approximately 640 subjects and linked those repertoires to cytomegalovirus serostatus. Results and caveats for the whole study, not just this receptor: A later genetic analysis reported fewer N-insertions in productive TCRs among donors in an Asian-associated ancestry cluster than the roughly 620-donor mean. Roughly 15 rarely observed V segments, including chromosome 9 orphons, were excluded from the earlier analysis of almost 600 of the donors because counts were too low. Strong co-occurrence of HLA alleles, especially DR and DQ, made assigning TCR associations to individual alleles difficult. In this cohort, only TCR beta chains were sequenced, and detectable features were limited by the absence of alpha or paired-chain data. In a later analysis, several top co-occurrence clusters were reported to appear linked to parvovirus B19, influenza, CMV and Epstein-Barr virus. A further reported finding was that TCR beta sequences accurately predicted the HLA-A and HLA-B alleles for most subjects in the first cohort. Three of the identified cytomegalovirus-associated TCR beta chains were confirmed in vitro to be specific for cytomegalovirus antigens. The classifier was reported to diagnose cytomegalovirus status with high specificity and sensitivity in both the original cohort and the validation cohort. In a later analysis, about 16,000 TCR beta sequences were associated with specific HLA alleles at a false discovery rate of 0.05. HLA typing was unavailable for some donors at each locus, so association tests used only the typed subset. In an earlier analysis of under 600 of the donors, most TCR beta V segments were observed in productive rearrangements about 87% or about 30% of the time, broadly matching IMGT annotations. In a later analysis, the rate of TCR association differed among HLA loci, with DRB1 alleles having the most associated TCRs and HLA-C alleles having the fewest. Linkage disequilibrium might explain the correlated functional status among segregating V segments, but an unknown experimental factor could not be ruled out. Most CMV-associated TCR beta chains appeared to be HLA-restricted in a later analysis, and the HLA associations seemed to be driven largely by CMV exposure. Some IMGT-functional V segments, including TRBV6-2 and TRBV6-3, could not be told apart with the 87-base-pair reads, so those segments were excluded. In a later analysis, HLA-associated TCR beta chains showed more clonal expansion and lower generation probabilities than non-associated chains that were equally common. In a later genetic analysis, a missense DCLRE1C variant was associated with V-gene and J-gene trimming of TCR beta chains, and the association was replicated in an independent cohort. Roughly uniform sequencing depth across donors was assumed in presence/absence analyses, although this assumption may not hold. In the study, 150 to 200 TCR beta chains were listed as associated with cytomegalovirus. CMV serostatus was the only immune exposure information available for the cohort. Most TCR sequences were observed very rarely across donors, whereas some public TCRs were present in many individuals. According to the authors, the approach could potentially be generalized to other disease states and immunological phenotypes. A cluster of highly shared sequence variants was judged likely to represent a technical artifact of the sequencing pipeline.

Library prep was done by the immunoSEQ multiplex PCR assay. The multiplex PCR relied on a mix of 60 forward primers for TCR Vbeta segments and 13 reverse primers for TCR Jbeta segments. Amplification of the CDR3 region of rearranged TCR beta genes was performed with a multiplex PCR assay on genomic DNA. The amplified TCR beta libraries were sequenced on the Illumina HiSeq System as 87-base-pair reads. The study's processing was this. In a later analysis, roughly 80 million unique TCR beta chains were counted across the roughly 670 repertoires, and roughly 10 million of these chains were shared by at least two donors. A nearest-neighbor algorithm error-corrected the raw reads and collapsed the reads into unique sequences, merging closely related sequences to remove PCR and sequencing errors. V, D and J gene segments were assigned by aligning CDR3 sequences to IMGT reference sequences. Each retained sequence needed at least a six-nucleotide match to both a V gene segment and a J gene segment. Rearrangements were called productive when the CDR3 lacked stop codons and stayed in frame with V and J; all others were non-productive. CDR3 was defined by IMGT convention, running from the second conserved V-encoded cysteine to the conserved J-encoded phenylalanine. The earlier analysis of about 590 of the donors excluded sequences that lacked an unambiguous match to a single V gene segment. In an earlier analysis of approximately 610 of the donors, V segments were called functional above 56.7% productive rearrangements and were called segregating when the between-donor standard deviation exceeded 5%. To diagnose cytomegalovirus status from the catalog of TCR beta chain sequences, a statistical classification framework was built. A later analysis assigned V and J genes by comparing TCR nucleotide sequences with IMGT/GENE-DB human TR gene sequences. A later analysis assigned CDR3 sequences and most-parsimonious VDJ recombination scenarios with the TCRdist pipeline. In a later analysis, each TCR beta chain was defined by its CDR3 amino acid sequence together with its V-gene family, and reads without a unique V-gene family were excluded. To address suspected cross-contamination and a sequencing artifact, a later analysis removed around 590 highly shared, low-generation-probability nucleotide sequences. A later analysis calculated a clonal expansion index for each public chain from normalized within-repertoire ranks of inferred template counts. A later analysis computed generation probabilities with a VDJ recombination model fitted to out-of-frame rearrangements, and checked the results against IGoR. Hypergeometric tests were used in a later analysis to score TCR-TCR, TCR-HLA and TCR-CMV co-occurrence, with a repertoire-size bias correction applied to the TCR pairs. False discovery rates were estimated in a later analysis by permuting HLA or CMV assignments 20 times. In a later analysis, co-occurring TCRs were grouped using DBSCAN, and TCRdist sequence similarity was added for clustering within HLA-allele-positive subsets. Co-occurrence clustering excluded repertoires with fewer than 30,000 or more than 120,000 public chains, plus five with anomalous nucleotide sharing. TCRdb mirrors the immuneACCESS table, restricted to in-frame sequences. Some clones are absent from its copies; in checked studies, under half trace to an unresolved V gene, and the reason for the others is unknown. The V and J calls and clone size were taken over from that table, and D and trimming were inferred from the DNA. A total of 150,000 to 200,000 clones appear in this sample, roughly 80% of them only once. Clones ranked in the top ten supply 3% to 4.5% of the sample.

The CDR3 goes from the cysteine to the phenylalanine over 15 residues. Only the CDR3 DNA stays, 45 bases, in frame from base 1. CDR1 and CDR2 are drawn from the germline V gene: SGHRS, YFSETQ. From V the trimming removes 0 bases and from J it removes 0 bases, while the gene matches leave 0 bases of the junction unaccounted for. The cohort was made up of approximately 670 healthy bone marrow donors. At the time of sampling, all cohort members were nominally healthy, though unrecorded immune exposures were likely present. The donor was CMV seronegative and belonged to the group of 352 seronegative cohort members. Each donor provided a peripheral blood sample, and peripheral blood mononuclear cells were used for TCR beta sequencing. The Qiagen DNeasy Blood Extraction Kit was used to extract genomic DNA from the blood cell samples. Turning to this clone: It lacks a known antigen. The sample holds no much larger clone one base away, and base qualities are not on file.

Source material: PBMCs. This chain joins TRBV5-1 to TRBJ2-3; 8 junctional bases match TRBD1. The TCR comes from a middle-aged man in good health and CMV-seronegative. This receptor carries the CDR3 CASSLGDRSTDTQYF. In nucleotide form, the sequence is TGCGCCAGCAGCTTGGGGGACAGGAGCACAGATACGCAGTATTTT.